A single sample gave rise to the 6 T cell receptor beta chains below, sequenced in a study of blood T cell repertoires in COVID-19. The table came from immunoSEQ multiplex PCR; TCRdb's copy has only in-frame clones and leaves some out. The table shows roughly 120,000 clones, with more than 60% occurring only once. Sequencing was performed on peripheral blood. These TCRs come from a man aged 70-80 years with acute or convalescent COVID-19.

As for this clone: Distinct nucleotide sequences in the sample also encode this CDR3. The chain recombines TRBV28 with TRBJ2-5; weak D call: TRBD1 (6 bases). Trimming removed 8 bases from V and 2 bases from J, with 9 bases in between. The CDR3 is made up of 12 amino acids. CDR1 and CDR2 from the germline V gene are MDHEN and SYDVKM. In nucleotides, the CDR3 is TGTGCCAGCCAGGGGTCTCAAGAGACCCAGTACTTC. Its translation: CASQGSQETQYF.

The V call is TRBV27, the J call TRBJ1-1, with a possible D match to TRBD1 (5 bases). V was shortened by 5 bases and J by 3 bases, with 13 bases between the two germline ends. Germline V gene lookup returns CDR1 MNHEY and CDR2 SMNVEV (reference sequence). This CDR3 contains 14 residues. For the CDR3, the DNA is TGTGCCAGCAGTCCCCGGGCAGGGCACACTGAAGCTTTCTTT. It encodes CASSPRAGHTEAFF.

The J gene is TRBJ1-3, the V gene TRBV7-2, with TRBD1 matching 9 bases. Looked up from germline, CDR1 is SGHTA and CDR2 is FQGNSA. V lost 1 base and J lost 3; bases outside the gene matches: 7. This CDR3 spans 17 amino acids. CDR3 bases: TGTGCCAGCAGCTTAGTGGCGGGACAGGGTATTGGAAACACCATATATTTT. This translates into CASSLVAGQGIGNTIYF.

The genes are TRBV30 and TRBJ1-5; D not certain. V was pared by 1 base and J by 4 bases, with 8 bases between. This CDR3 has 13 amino acids. CDR1 is GTSNPN and CDR2 is SVGIG in the germline V gene (reference sequence). As DNA, the CDR3 is TGTGCCTGGAGTGCCGGGGATAATCAGCCCCAGCATTTT. It translates to CAWSAGDNQPQHF.

The rearrangement joins TRBV9 to TRBJ1-5, with TRBD1 matching over 8 bases. The germline CDR1 and CDR2 sequences are SGDLS and YYNGEE. The CDR3 is made up of 16 amino acids. J gave up 0 bases and V 4 bases, and 6 bases lay outside the gene matches. For the CDR3, the DNA is TGTGCCAGCAGCCCTACGGACAGGGATAGCAATCAGCCCCAGCATTTT. As protein: CASSPTDRDSNQPQHF.

Of note for this clone: This sample includes further DNA sequences coding for the same CDR3. CDR3 sequence reads: CASSITGNSPLHF. DNA of the CDR3: TGTGCCAGTAGTATCACAGGAAATTCACCCCTCCACTTT. This chain uses TRBV19 with TRBJ1-6; D is possibly TRBD1 (5 bases). V was trimmed by 3 bases and J by 7 bases, leaving 7 bases between them. CDR3 length: 13 residues. Germline V gene sequence: CDR1 LNHDA, CDR2 SQIVND (reference sequence). The whole variable domain, filled in from reference TRBV19 and TRBJ1-6, reads DGGITQSPKYLFRKEGQNVTLSCEQNLNHDAMYWYRQDPGQGLRLIYYSQIVNDFQKGDIAEGYSVSREKKESFPLTVTSAQKNPTAFYLCASSITGNSPLHFGNGTRLTVT.